This entry lists 2 T cell receptor beta chains sequenced from one sample in a study of T cells after yellow fever vaccination (dated by TCRdb to about 2019). The sample's treatment or condition label, in plain terms: live attenuated yellow fever vaccine strain. The library relied on 5' RACE. The run used an Illumina NovaSeq 6000. TCRdb trimmed public reads at Q25 via fastp, called clones via MiXCR and kept in-frame beta chains. Rows are combined by CDR3 protein, so each entry shows the most common genes and DNA. This sample comprises around 300,000 distinct CDR3 sequences, over 3.5% of them detected only once. 20% to 25% of the sample lies in the top ten. This sample comprised PBMCs, obtained 5 days after the yellow fever booster vaccination. The receptors come from a man in his late teens or twenties who received the YFV17D yellow fever vaccine.

This chain joins TRBV29-1 and TRBJ2-5, with D possibly being TRBD1 (6 bases). Trimming stripped 7 bases from V and 0 bases from J, with 12 bases between. Germline V gives CDR1 SQVTM, CDR2 ANQGSEA. The CDR3 consists of 13 residues. The CDR3 is CSAYGQYQETQYF. The CDR3 nucleotides read TGCAGCGCCTACGGACAGTACCAAGAGACCCAGTACTTC. Filled out from reference TRBV29-1 and TRBJ2-5, the complete variable domain reads SAVISQKPSRDICQRGTSLTIQCQVDSQVTMMFWYRQQPGQSLTLIATANQGSEATYESGFVIDKFPISRPNLTFSTLTVSNMSPEDSSIYLCSAYGQYQETQYFGPGTRLLVL.

This clonotype was observed many times. The chain is built from TRBV12-3 or TRBV12-4 and TRBJ1-6, with 7 nucleotides matching TRBD1. This CDR3 has 15 residues. Trimming removed 8 bases from V and 10 bases from J; junction bases left unmatched: 14. In nucleotides, the CDR3 is TGTGCCAGCGGGTCACAGGGGTCCGTCAGGTCACCCCTCCACTTT. It codes for CASGSQGSVRSPLHF.